This T cell receptor beta chain derives from a study of blood T cells in healthy people across ages. The germline gives CDR1 SGHNT, CDR2 YYREEE (reference sequence). The J segment lost 11 bases and the V segment lost 1 base, leaving 14 bases of the junction unmatched. This CDR3 comprises 15 residues. Points from the study as a whole: Long-lived donors exceeded aged donors in naive CD4+ cells and diversity. Unsorted PBMC input precluded a conclusive naive versus antigen-experienced comparison.

Turning to this clonotype: Its antigen is as yet unknown.

A second PCR of about 6 to 11 cycles used a sample-barcoded 5' primer and a J-beta primer mix. With 12 random nucleotides, a template-switch adaptor tagged each individual cDNA molecule. TCRdb reanalysed the 5' RACE reads using MiXCR and keeps one entry per CDR3 protein. The sample shows about 970,000 distinct CDR3 sequences, about 53% of them seen only once. The V call is TRBV5-4, the J call TRBJ2-5; 7 bases agree with TRBD1. Sample: blood. The clonotype comes from a woman aged 55-70 years in good health. The CDR3 reads CASSLWGQGDNEQYF. The CDR3 DNA reads TGTGCCAGCAGCTTGTGGGGGCAGGGGGACAATGAGCAGTACTTC.